This TCR beta chain was recorded in a study of radiotherapy plus CTLA-4 blockade in lung cancer. Turning to the study itself: Objective responses were documented in around 19% of patients, with disease control in approximately 31%.

Sequencing used immunoSEQ multiplex PCR; TCRdb keeps in-frame clones, though not all of them. The data hold tens of thousands of clones, with 60% to 85% observed a single time. V shed 5 bases and J 4 bases; nucleotides not matched to a gene: 12. This CDR3 has 16 amino acids. Germline V gene lookup returns CDR1 SGHVS and CDR2 FNYEAQ. Whole-study findings and limits: Radiotherapy plus ipilimumab was followed by expansion in blood of tumor-derived TCR clones. Together with interferon-beta, which increased in serum after radiation, early dynamic changes in blood T cell clones were reportedly the best predictors of response.

Participants had chemo-refractory metastatic non-small-cell lung cancer and were treated with focal radiation plus ipilimumab CTLA-4 blockade. As concerns this clone: As yet, its antigen is unknown.

V gene TRBV7-6 combines with J gene TRBJ2-5; 8 bases fit TRBD2. Sample: peripheral blood, taken from a patient treated with radiotherapy plus ipilimumab. This clonotype originated in a human donor with non-small cell lung cancer whose response to radiotherapy plus ipilimumab could not be evaluated. Some clones in this sample may be carry-over from other donors' samples. The CDR3 reads CASSPTSGTSGETQYF. The DNA of the CDR3 is TGTGCCAGCAGCCCAACCTCCGGGACTAGTGGAGAGACCCAGTACTTC. Drawing the rest from reference TRBV7-6 and TRBJ2-5, the complete variable domain is GAGVSQSPRYKVTKRGQDVALRCDPISGHVSLYWYRQALGQGPEFLTYFNYEAQQDKSGLPNDRFSAERPEGSISTLTIQRTEQRDSAMYRCASSPTSGTSGETQYFGPGTRLLVL.